This is a list of T cell receptor beta chains from one sample in a study of blood T cells in healthy people across ages. TCRdb reprocessed the 5' RACE reads with MiXCR, giving one entry per CDR3 protein. The sample holds roughly 550,000 distinct CDR3 sequences, about 24% seen once. These data were also reused for a study on T cells of mothers and their children.

Sample: blood. The receptors come from a boy younger than 18 in good health. CDR3s include the opening cysteine and the closing phenylalanine or tryptophan. The order of the fields is V gene, clone size, J gene, D gene, CDR3 DNA, CDR3 protein. A D gene is named only where the DNA matches it firmly. Part of the rows lack a size; the others show once, few, many or a class for expanded clones.

V gene: TRBV29-1; clone size: .; J gene: TRBJ2-2; D gene: .; CDR3 DNA: TGCAGCGGGGTCTTCGGGACTTGGGGGACCGGGGAGCTGTTTTTT; CDR3 protein: CSGVFGTWGTGELFF
V gene: TRBV7-2; clone size: many; J gene: TRBJ2-3; D gene: .; CDR3 DNA: TGTGCCAGCAGCTTACGTATGCTTACTAGCACAGATACGCAGTATTTT; CDR3 protein: CASSLRMLTSTDTQYF
V gene: TRBV7-9; clone size: .; J gene: TRBJ2-1; D gene: TRBD1; CDR3 DNA: TGTGCCAGCAGCCGCCCCGGGACAGCGTACAATGAGCAGTTCTTC; CDR3 protein: CASSRPGTAYNEQFF
V gene: TRBV20-1; clone size: many; J gene: TRBJ2-7; D gene: .; CDR3 DNA: TGCAGTGCTAGATCTCCCTTGGGCCAAGGCCACGAGCAGTACTTC; CDR3 protein: CSARSPLGQGHEQYF
V gene: TRBV28; clone size: many; J gene: TRBJ2-4; D gene: .; CDR3 DNA: TGTGCCAGCAGTTTTGCCGGGACTGACCTAGCCAAAAACATTCAGTACTTC; CDR3 protein: CASSFAGTDLAKNIQYF
V gene: TRBV25-1; clone size: .; J gene: TRBJ1-4; D gene: .; CDR3 DNA: TGTGCCAGCAGGGACGAGGGAGCGGAAAAACTGTTTTTT; CDR3 protein: CASRDEGAEKLFF
V gene: TRBV6-5; clone size: .; J gene: TRBJ1-1; D gene: TRBD1; CDR3 DNA: TGTGCCAGCAGTTACGGGACAGGGCTGAACACTGAAGCTTTCTTT; CDR3 protein: CASSYGTGLNTEAFF
V gene: TRBV4-1; clone size: .; J gene: TRBJ2-1; D gene: .; CDR3 DNA: TGCGCCAGCAGCCCCGAGGCTCTCCCTAGCCTATACAATGAGCAGTTCTTC; CDR3 protein: CASSPEALPSLYNEQFF
V gene: TRBV7-9; clone size: .; J gene: TRBJ2-7; D gene: .; CDR3 DNA: TGTGCCAGCAGCTTAGTGCCTGCCAAGGAGCAGTACTTC; CDR3 protein: CASSLVPAKEQYF
V gene: TRBV13; clone size: .; J gene: TRBJ2-7; D gene: .; CDR3 DNA: TGTGCCAGCAGCTTCCAGGGGATTAACTACGAGCAGTACTTC; CDR3 protein: CASSFQGINYEQYF
V gene: TRBV7-2; clone size: .; J gene: TRBJ2-3; D gene: .; CDR3 DNA: TGTGCCAGCAGCTTAGCCGTCCTAGCGCCATACGGGGGAGATACGCAGTATTTT; CDR3 protein: CASSLAVLAPYGGDTQYF
V gene: TRBV10-2; clone size: many; J gene: TRBJ2-7; D gene: TRBD1; CDR3 DNA: TGCGCCAGCCGGACAGGGGGGACCTACGAGCAGTACTTC; CDR3 protein: CASRTGGTYEQYF
V gene: TRBV6-5; clone size: .; J gene: TRBJ2-3; D gene: .; CDR3 DNA: TGTGCCAGCAGTTACTATGGCAGGGCGAGCACAGATACGCAGTATTTT; CDR3 protein: CASSYYGRASTDTQYF
V gene: TRBV29-1; clone size: few; J gene: TRBJ1-4; D gene: .; CDR3 DNA: TGCAGCGTTCCGGGGCCAACTAATGAAAAACTGTTTTTT; CDR3 protein: CSVPGPTNEKLFF
V gene: TRBV20-1; clone size: few; J gene: TRBJ2-7; D gene: TRBD2; CDR3 DNA: TGCAGTGCCCTGACTAGCGGGGGGTACTACGAGCAGTACTTC; CDR3 protein: CSALTSGGYYEQYF
V gene: TRBV7-8; clone size: .; J gene: TRBJ1-5; D gene: .; CDR3 DNA: TGTGCCAGCAGCCCACAGGGTGGTCAGCCTCAGCATTTT; CDR3 protein: CASSPQGGQPQHF
V gene: TRBV11-3; clone size: .; J gene: TRBJ2-1; D gene: .; CDR3 DNA: TGTGCCAGCAGCTCATCCGGGACATCTGAGCAGTTCTTC; CDR3 protein: CASSSSGTSEQFF
V gene: TRBV2; clone size: .; J gene: TRBJ2-3; D gene: .; CDR3 DNA: TGTGCCAGCAGTCCAGAAAAGTTACGGAGCACAGATACGCAGTATTTT; CDR3 protein: CASSPEKLRSTDTQYF
V gene: TRBV5-8; clone size: .; J gene: TRBJ2-2; D gene: .; CDR3 DNA: TGTGCCAGCAGCTGGACCCGGGGGAAGAACACCGGGGAGCTGTTTTTT; CDR3 protein: CASSWTRGKNTGELFF
V gene: TRBV7-2; clone size: .; J gene: TRBJ2-7; D gene: TRBD2; CDR3 DNA: TGTGCCAGCAGCTTAGCGGTGGCGGGAGGGTCCTTCTCCTACGAGCAGTACTTC; CDR3 protein: CASSLAVAGGSFSYEQYF
V gene: TRBV14; clone size: few; J gene: TRBJ2-7; D gene: .; CDR3 DNA: TGTGCCAGCAGCCAAGAGGGGCAGATTCTACGATGGCAGTACTTC; CDR3 protein: CASSQEGQILRWQYF
V gene: TRBV6-5; clone size: .; J gene: TRBJ1-2; D gene: .; CDR3 DNA: TGTGCCAGCAGGCCCATCAGTTTGGGTGGCTACGCCTTC; CDR3 protein: CASRPISLGGYAF
V gene: TRBV7-2; clone size: .; J gene: TRBJ1-2; D gene: .; CDR3 DNA: TGTGCCAGCAGCTTATTAAGACCCCTTGAACAGTCTAACTATGGCTACACCTTC; CDR3 protein: CASSLLRPLEQSNYGYTF
V gene: TRBV15; clone size: .; J gene: TRBJ2-7; D gene: TRBD1; CDR3 DNA: TGTGCCACCAGCAGAGGAAATCAGGGGGCGGATGAGCAGTACTTC; CDR3 protein: CATSRGNQGADEQYF
V gene: TRBV5-5; clone size: many; J gene: TRBJ1-5; D gene: TRBD1; CDR3 DNA: TGTGCCAGCAGCTGGGGGACAGTTAGCAATCAGCCCCAGCATTTT; CDR3 protein: CASSWGTVSNQPQHF
V gene: TRBV7-2; clone size: few; J gene: TRBJ2-3; D gene: .; CDR3 DNA: TGTGCCAGCAGCTTAGACGTTACAGGCACAGATACGCAGTATTTT; CDR3 protein: CASSLDVTGTDTQYF
V gene: TRBV28; clone size: few; J gene: TRBJ1-1; D gene: TRBD1; CDR3 DNA: TGTGCCAGCAAAATACAGGGGTACATGAACACTGAAGCTTTCTTT; CDR3 protein: CASKIQGYMNTEAFF
V gene: TRBV15; clone size: .; J gene: TRBJ1-5; D gene: .; CDR3 DNA: TGTGCCACCAGCAGAGCTCCGACAGACGTATGGGATAGCAATCAGCCCCAGCATTTT; CDR3 protein: CATSRAPTDVWDSNQPQHF
V gene: TRBV29-1; clone size: .; J gene: TRBJ1-1; D gene: .; CDR3 DNA: TGCAGCGTTGAAGATACAGGGATTAACACTGAAGCTTTCTTT; CDR3 protein: CSVEDTGINTEAFF
V gene: TRBV5-6; clone size: few; J gene: TRBJ2-4; D gene: .; CDR3 DNA: TGCGCCAGCAGCCCGCCCGCGTGGTTAGGGAACATTCAGTACTTC; CDR3 protein: CASSPPAWLGNIQYF
V gene: TRBV13; clone size: few; J gene: TRBJ2-7; D gene: .; CDR3 DNA: TGTGCCAGCAGCTTAGGTTTCGCAGGCTTCTACGAGCAGTACTTC; CDR3 protein: CASSLGFAGFYEQYF
V gene: TRBV18; clone size: .; J gene: TRBJ2-1; D gene: .; CDR3 DNA: TGTGCCAGCTCACCGCAGGGAGGGGGAGTCAATGAGCAGTTCTTC; CDR3 protein: CASSPQGGGVNEQFF
V gene: TRBV3-1; clone size: few; J gene: TRBJ1-6; D gene: TRBD1; CDR3 DNA: TGTGCCAGCAGCCAAAGGCTGACAGGGGTAGAGCGAAATTCACCCCTCCACTTT; CDR3 protein: CASSQRLTGVERNSPLHF
V gene: TRBV4-2; clone size: few; J gene: TRBJ2-1; D gene: .; CDR3 DNA: TGTGCCAGCAGCCAACAGCACGGGACCCTAACCTACAATGAGCAGTTCTTC; CDR3 protein: CASSQQHGTLTYNEQFF
V gene: TRBV7-6; clone size: .; J gene: TRBJ2-7; D gene: .; CDR3 DNA: TGTGCCAGCAGCTTACCCCTCGGACAGACGGGCGACGAGCAGTACTTC; CDR3 protein: CASSLPLGQTGDEQYF
V gene: TRBV2; clone size: .; J gene: TRBJ2-2; D gene: TRBD1; CDR3 DNA: TGTGCCAGCAGGGGGGACAGAACCTTGACCGGGGAGCTGTTTTTT; CDR3 protein: CASRGDRTLTGELFF
V gene: TRBV6-5; clone size: .; J gene: TRBJ1-1; D gene: .; CDR3 DNA: TGTGCCAGCAGTTACTCGTTGCGACTTCGGGTGAACACTGAAGCTTTCTTT; CDR3 protein: CASSYSLRLRVNTEAFF